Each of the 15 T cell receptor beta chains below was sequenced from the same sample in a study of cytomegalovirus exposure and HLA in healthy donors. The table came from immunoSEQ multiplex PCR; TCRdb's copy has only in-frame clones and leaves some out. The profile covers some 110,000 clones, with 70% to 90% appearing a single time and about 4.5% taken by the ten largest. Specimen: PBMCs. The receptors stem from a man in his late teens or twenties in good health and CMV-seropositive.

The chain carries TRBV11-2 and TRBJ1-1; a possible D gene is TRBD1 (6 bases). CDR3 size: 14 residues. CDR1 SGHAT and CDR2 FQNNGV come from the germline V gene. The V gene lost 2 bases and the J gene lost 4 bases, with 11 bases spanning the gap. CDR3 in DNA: TGTGCCAGCAGCTTAAGTCAGGGGAGCACTGAAGCTTTCTTT. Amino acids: CASSLSQGSTEAFF.

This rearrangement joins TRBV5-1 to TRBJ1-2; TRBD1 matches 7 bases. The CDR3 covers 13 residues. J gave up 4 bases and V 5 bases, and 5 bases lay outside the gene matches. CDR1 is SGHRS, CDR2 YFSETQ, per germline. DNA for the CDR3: TGCGCCAGCAGAAGGGGACAGACCTATGGCTACACCTTC. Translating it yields CASRRGQTYGYTF.

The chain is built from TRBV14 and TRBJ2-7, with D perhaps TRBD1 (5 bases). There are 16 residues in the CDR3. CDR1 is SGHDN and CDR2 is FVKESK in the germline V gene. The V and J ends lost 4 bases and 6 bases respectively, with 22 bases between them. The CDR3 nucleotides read TGTGCCAGCAGCCCCACTCGGAGCAGGGTGTCGAGCGAGCAGTACTTC. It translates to CASSPTRSRVSSEQYF.

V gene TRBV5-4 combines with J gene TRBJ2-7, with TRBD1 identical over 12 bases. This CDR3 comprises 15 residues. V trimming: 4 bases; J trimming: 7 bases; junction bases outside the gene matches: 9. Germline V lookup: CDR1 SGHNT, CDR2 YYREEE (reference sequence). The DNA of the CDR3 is TGTGCCAGCAGCCCACCGGGACAGGGGGCACGTGAGCAGTACTTC. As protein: CASSPPGQGAREQYF.

CDR3 coding DNA: TGTGCCAGTAGTATAGATCCCGGGAATCAGCCCCAGCATTTT. Protein product: CASSIDPGNQPQHF. This chain uses TRBV19 with TRBJ1-5; D remains ambiguous. The germline V gene has CDR1 LNHDA and CDR2 SQIVND (reference sequence). The CDR3 is 14 residues long. Trimming took 0 bases from V and 4 from J, leaving 7 bases between them.

CDR3 bases: TGCGCCAGCAGCGCAGCCGGGACAGATAACGTTGGGGGGTACTTC. This codes for CASSAAGTDNVGGYF. This sequence joins TRBV5-1 and TRBJ2-5, with 7 bases aligning to TRBD1. J lost 13 bases, V lost 4 bases, and 19 bases had no gene match. The CDR3 runs 15 residues. Germline CDR1 reads SGHRS; CDR2 reads YFSETQ.

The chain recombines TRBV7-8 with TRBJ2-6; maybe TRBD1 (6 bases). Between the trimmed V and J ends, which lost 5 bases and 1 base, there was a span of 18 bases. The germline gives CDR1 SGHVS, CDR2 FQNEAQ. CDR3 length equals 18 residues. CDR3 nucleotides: TGTGCCAGCAGCCCTGACAGGTTTGTCGATTCTGGGGCCAACGTCCTGACTTTC. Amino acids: CASSPDRFVDSGANVLTF.

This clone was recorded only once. CDR3 residues: CASSPSTGNYGYTF. The CDR3 DNA sequence: TGCGCCAGCAGCCCCTCGACAGGGAACTATGGCTACACCTTC. This rearrangement joins TRBV4-3 to TRBJ1-2; 7 nucleotides match TRBD1. CDR1 is LGHNA and CDR2 is YSLEER in the germline V gene. There are 14 residues in the CDR3. Trimming at V came to 4 bases and at J to 2 bases, leaving 4 bases not matched to a gene.

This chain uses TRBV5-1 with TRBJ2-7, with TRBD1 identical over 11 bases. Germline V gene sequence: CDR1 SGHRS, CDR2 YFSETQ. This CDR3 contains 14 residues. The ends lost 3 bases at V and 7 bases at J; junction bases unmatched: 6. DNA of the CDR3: TGCGCCAGCAGCTCCGGACAGGGGGCGCAAGAGCAGTACTTC. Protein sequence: CASSSGQGAQEQYF.

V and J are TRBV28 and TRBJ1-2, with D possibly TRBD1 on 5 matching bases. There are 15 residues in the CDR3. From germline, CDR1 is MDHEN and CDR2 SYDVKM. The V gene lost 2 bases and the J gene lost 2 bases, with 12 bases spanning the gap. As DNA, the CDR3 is TGTGCCAGCAGTTTACAGGGAACGACGAACTATGGCTACACCTTC. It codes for CASSLQGTTNYGYTF.

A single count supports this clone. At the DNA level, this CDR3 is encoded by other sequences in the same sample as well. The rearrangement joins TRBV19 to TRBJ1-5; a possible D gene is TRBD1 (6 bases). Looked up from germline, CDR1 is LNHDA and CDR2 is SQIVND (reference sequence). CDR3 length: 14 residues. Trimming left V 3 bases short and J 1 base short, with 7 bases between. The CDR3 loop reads CASSITGSNQPQHF. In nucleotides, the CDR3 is TGTGCCAGTAGTATCACAGGGAGCAATCAGCCCCAGCATTTT.

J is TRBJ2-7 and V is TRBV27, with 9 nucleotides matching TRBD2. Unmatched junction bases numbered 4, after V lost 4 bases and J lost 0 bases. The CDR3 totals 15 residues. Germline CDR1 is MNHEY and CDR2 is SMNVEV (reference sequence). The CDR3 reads CASSSSGGYSYEQYF. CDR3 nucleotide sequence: TGTGCCAGCAGTTCAAGCGGGGGGTACTCCTACGAGCAGTACTTC.

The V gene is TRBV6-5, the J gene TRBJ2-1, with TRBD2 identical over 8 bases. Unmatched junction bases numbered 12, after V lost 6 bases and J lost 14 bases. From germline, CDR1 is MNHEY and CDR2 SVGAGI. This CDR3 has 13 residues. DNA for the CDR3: TGTGCCAGCAGGCCACAACGGGGGGGCCAGGAGTTCTTC. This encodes CASRPQRGGQEFF.

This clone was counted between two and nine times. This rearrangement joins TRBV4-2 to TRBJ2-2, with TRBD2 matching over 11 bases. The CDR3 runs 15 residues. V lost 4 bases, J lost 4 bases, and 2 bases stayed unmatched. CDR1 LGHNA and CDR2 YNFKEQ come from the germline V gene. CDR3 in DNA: TGTGCCAGCAGCCCCACTAGCGGGGGCACCGGGGAGCTGTTTTTT. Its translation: CASSPTSGGTGELFF.

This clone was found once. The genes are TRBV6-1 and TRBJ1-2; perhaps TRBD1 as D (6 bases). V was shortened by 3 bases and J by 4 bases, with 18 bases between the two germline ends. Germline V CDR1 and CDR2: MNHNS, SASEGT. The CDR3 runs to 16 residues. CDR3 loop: CASSEAGAGRGYGYTF. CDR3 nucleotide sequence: TGTGCCAGCAGTGAGGCGGGGGCCGGTCGCGGCTATGGCTACACCTTC.